These 20 T cell receptor beta chains were all obtained from the same sample, sequenced in a study of blood T cell repertoires in COVID-19. Clones were sequenced by immunoSEQ multiplex PCR, and TCRdb holds only the in-frame ones, with some missing. The repertoire has around 250,000 clones, 70% to 90% of them found once; the top ten carry 2.5% to 3.5%. Sequencing input: peripheral blood. The receptors were gathered from a woman younger than 45 with active or convalescent COVID-19.

The CDR3 DNA sequence: TGTGCCATCAGTGGGGACAGGGAGGACTATGGCTACACCTTC. Protein: CAISGDREDYGYTF. This chain links TRBV10-3 with TRBJ1-2, with 9 bases fitting TRBD1. Germline CDR1 reads ENHRY; CDR2 reads SYGVKD. V was clipped by 4 bases and J by 3 bases; unmatched bases: 3. The CDR3 is 14 amino acids.

The CDR3 DNA reads TGCGCCAGCAGCCAGGGGAGGAGGCAGGGCGGGTTTTATGGCTACACCTTC. It yields the protein CASSQGRRQGGFYGYTF. The chain uses TRBV4-3 and TRBJ1-2, with D possibly matching TRBD1 (5 bases). From germline, CDR1 is LGHNA and CDR2 YSLEER. Trimming took off 3 bases at V and 5 bases at J, with 22 bases between the two ends. The CDR3 covers 17 residues.

The chain carries TRBV5-4 and TRBJ1-4, with D uncertain. Germline lookup yields CDR1 SGHNT and CDR2 YYREEE (reference sequence). This CDR3 has 15 residues. Deletions cut 4 bases from V and 0 bases from J, with 10 bases between. This chain's CDR3 is CASSQAGSTNEKLFF. In nucleotides, the CDR3 is TGTGCCAGCAGCCAAGCCGGTTCAACTAATGAAAAACTGTTTTTT. Full variable domain (rest looked up from reference TRBV5-4 and TRBJ1-4): ETGVTQSPTHLIKTRGQQVTLRCSSQSGHNTVSWYQQALGQGPQFIFQYYREEENGRGNFPPRFSGLQFPNYSSELNVNALELDDSALYLCASSQAGSTNEKLFFGSGTQLSVL.

The rearrangement joins TRBV6-5 to TRBJ1-2; the match to TRBD1 covers 8 bases. The CDR3 loop spans 13 amino acids. Losses at the gene ends were 8 bases for V and 5 bases for J; bases not matched to a gene: 7. Per the germline V gene, CDR1 is MNHEY and CDR2 is SVGAGI. This CDR3 reads CASGDRREYGYTF. CDR3 nucleotides: TGTGCCAGCGGGGACAGGCGGGAGTATGGCTACACCTTC.

The chain is built from TRBV25-1 and TRBJ2-7, with TRBD1 identical over 10 bases. The V segment lost 6 bases and the J segment 5 bases; nucleotides outside the gene matches: 4. CDR1 and CDR2 from the germline V gene are MGHDK and SYGVNS. The length of the CDR3 is 13 residues. The CDR3 is CASSGTGVDEQYF. For the CDR3, the DNA is TGTGCCAGCAGCGGGACAGGGGTTGACGAGCAGTACTTC.

The rearrangement uses TRBV19 and TRBJ1-2; no firm D call. V was shortened by 9 bases and J by 7 bases, with 30 bases between the two germline ends. Looked up from germline, CDR1 is LNHDA and CDR2 is SQIVND (reference sequence). The CDR3 consists of 17 residues. The DNA for the CDR3 is TGTGCCAGCCTTGACCCGGGAAAATCAATGTTATCGGCTGGCTACACCTTC. Translating gives CASLDPGKSMLSAGYTF. Full variable domain (rest looked up from reference TRBV19 and TRBJ1-2): DGGITQSPKYLFRKEGQNVTLSCEQNLNHDAMYWYRQDPGQGLRLIYYSQIVNDFQKGDIAEGYSVSREKKESFPLTVTSAQKNPTAFYLCASLDPGKSMLSAGYTFGSGTRLTVV.

This sequence joins TRBV30 and TRBJ2-7; D is possibly TRBD2 (5 bases). Germline loops: CDR1 GTSNPN, CDR2 SVGIG (reference sequence). V was clipped by 3 bases and J by 5 bases, with 17 bases between them. CDR3 length: 14 residues. The CDR3 DNA reads TGTGCCTGGAGCGCCGGACTCGCTGGTCACGAGCAGTACTTC. It encodes CAWSAGLAGHEQYF.

The chain uses TRBV10-3 and TRBJ2-1; perhaps TRBD1 as D (6 bases). The CDR3 covers 15 residues. V shed 2 bases and J shed 5 bases, with 13 bases lying between them. Germline CDR1 ENHRY, CDR2 SYGVKD. Here the CDR3 reads CAISEGDRFDNEQFF. CDR3 bases: TGTGCCATCAGTGAGGGAGACAGGTTTGACAATGAGCAGTTCTTC.

The chain links TRBV27 to TRBJ2-7; D unresolved. The CDR3 length is 14 residues. From germline, CDR1 is MNHEY and CDR2 SMNVEV (reference sequence). Trimming removed 6 bases from V and 0 bases from J, with 12 bases in between. CDR3 in DNA: TGTGCCAGCAGCCTAAAATATAGCTCCTACGAGCAGTACTTC. It is translated as CASSLKYSSYEQYF.

The chain recombines TRBV18 with TRBJ2-2, with D tentatively TRBD1 (6 bases). The germline V and J ends were trimmed by 3 bases and 2 bases, with 19 bases remaining between them. CDR3 length: 18 amino acids. Germline assignment: CDR1 KGHSH and CDR2 LQKENI. The CDR3 coding sequence is TGTGCCAGCTCACCCAGTCCGGGGACAAACCATAACACCGGGGAGCTGTTTTTT. As protein: CASSPSPGTNHNTGELFF.

This chain joins TRBV27 and TRBJ1-2, with a weak D call TRBD1 (5 bases). The CDR3 extends over 13 amino acids. Deletions cut 3 bases from V and 10 bases from J, with 15 bases between. Germline V gene data show CDR1 as MNHEY and CDR2 as SMNVEV (reference sequence). CDR3 amino acids: CASSFMGGTYYTF. CDR3 in DNA: TGTGCCAGCAGTTTTATGGGGGGAACCTACTACACCTTC.

The chain recombines TRBV24-1 with TRBJ2-2; D perhaps matches TRBD1 (6 bases). Between the trimmed V and J ends, which lost 0 bases and 3 bases, there was a span of 10 bases. Germline values: CDR1 KGHDR, CDR2 SFDVKD. The CDR3 extends over 16 amino acids. The CDR3 sequence is CATSDLQGTHTGELFF. The CDR3 DNA reads TGTGCCACCAGTGATTTGCAGGGGACCCACACCGGGGAGCTGTTTTTT.

The chain links TRBV4-3 to TRBJ2-3; 7 positions match TRBD2. CDR1 LGHNA and CDR2 YSLEER come from the germline V gene. The CDR3 loop spans 15 amino acids. J lost 6 bases, V lost 0 bases, and 6 bases had no gene match. The CDR3 here is CASSQDQWGGDTQYF. The CDR3 DNA follows: TGCGCCAGCAGCCAAGATCAGTGGGGAGGGGATACGCAGTATTTT.

For the CDR3, the DNA is TGCGCCAGCAGCCCCCCCCCGAGCGGGGACACAGATACGCAGTATTTT. This codes for CASSPPPSGDTDTQYF. The chain uses TRBV23-1 and TRBJ2-3; 7 bases agree with TRBD2. TRBV23-1 is classed as an ORF, of uncertain function. V dropped 6 bases and J dropped 2; count of bases not matched to a gene: 11. The CDR3 runs to 16 residues.

The chain recombines TRBV5-8 with TRBJ2-3; 10 bases line up with TRBD2. The length of the CDR3 is 16 residues. CDR1 SGHTS and CDR2 YDEGEE come from the germline V gene. Unmatched junction bases numbered 6, after V lost 4 bases and J lost 1 base. CDR3 residues: CASSSSGGIRTDTQYF. CDR3 bases: TGTGCCAGCAGCAGTAGCGGGGGGATCCGCACAGATACGCAGTATTTT.

The sample holds a few counts of this clone. The V and J genes are TRBV7-2 and TRBJ2-1, with unresolved D. CDR3 length equals 13 residues. Trimming took 1 base from V and 5 from J, leaving 6 bases between them. Germline CDR1 reads SGHTA; CDR2 reads FQGNSA. This CDR3 is CASSLDYNNEQFF. DNA for the CDR3: TGTGCCAGCAGCTTAGACTACAACAATGAGCAGTTCTTC.

V gene TRBV6-2 or TRBV6-3 combines with J gene TRBJ1-5, with D tentatively TRBD1 (5 bases). Between the trimmed V and J ends, which lost 4 bases and 0 bases, there was a span of 13 bases. The CDR3 sequence is 16 residues long. Germline assignment: CDR1 MNHEY and CDR2 SVGEGT. CDR3 bases: TGTGCCAGCAGTTCCCCCGGGCAGGGTAGCAATCAGCCCCAGCATTTT. Translation: CASSSPGQGSNQPQHF.

This chain uses TRBV27 with TRBJ2-2; tentatively, D is TRBD2 (5 bases). This CDR3 region has 14 residues. Germline V CDR1 and CDR2: MNHEY, SMNVEV (reference sequence). The germline V and J ends were trimmed by 10 bases and 6 bases, with 18 bases remaining between them. CDR3 residues: CATSRQTEAGELFF. The CDR3 DNA reads TGTGCCACCTCGCGCCAGACGGAGGCCGGGGAGCTGTTTTTT.

The rearrangement joins TRBV25-1 to TRBJ2-7; D is possibly TRBD1 (6 bases). Germline V gene data show CDR1 as MGHDK and CDR2 as SYGVNS. Trimming cost V 8 bases and J 0 bases, with 20 bases left between them. This CDR3 contains 16 residues. CDR3 in DNA: TGTGCCAGCCCCGGGTCTGGGGGCCTGAGCTCCTACGAGCAGTACTTC. Its protein product is CASPGSGGLSSYEQYF.

This clone was recorded only once. The V call is TRBV28, the J call TRBJ1-5, with 9 positions matching TRBD1. Germline values: CDR1 MDHEN, CDR2 SYDVKM. The V segment lost 0 bases and the J segment 0 bases; nucleotides outside the gene matches: 9. The CDR3 is 19 amino acids. This CDR3 reads CASSLWGTGTYNSNQPQHF. Written as DNA, the CDR3 is TGTGCCAGCAGTTTATGGGGGACAGGGACTTATAATAGCAATCAGCCCCAGCATTTT.